This TCR beta chain was identified in a study of T cell repertoires in ileal Crohn's disease. A remark on this clone: Its antigen is not identified.

Study-wide points: Endoscopic recurrence occurred in every patient whose clonality exceeded 26.8%.

Time point: neoterminal ileum biopsy at postoperative endoscopy, about 6 months after surgery. J was trimmed by 10 bases and V by 5 bases; bases with no gene match: 8. The CDR3 has 14 residues. Germline V CDR1 and CDR2: LNHDA, SQIVND (reference sequence). Libraries were prepared by immunoSEQ multiplex PCR; TCRdb keeps only in-frame clonotypes and omits some of them. The sample has more than 10,000 clones, approximately 78% seen once; the top ten hold roughly 17%. Sequenced: ileal tissue. The receptor was isolated from an adult with Crohn's disease. The J gene is TRBJ1-4, the V gene TRBV19; 9 positions agree with TRBD1. Here the CDR3 reads CASSSGTGSGKLFF. The CDR3 coding sequence is TGTGCCAGTAGTTCAGGGACAGGGAGTGGAAAACTGTTTTTT.